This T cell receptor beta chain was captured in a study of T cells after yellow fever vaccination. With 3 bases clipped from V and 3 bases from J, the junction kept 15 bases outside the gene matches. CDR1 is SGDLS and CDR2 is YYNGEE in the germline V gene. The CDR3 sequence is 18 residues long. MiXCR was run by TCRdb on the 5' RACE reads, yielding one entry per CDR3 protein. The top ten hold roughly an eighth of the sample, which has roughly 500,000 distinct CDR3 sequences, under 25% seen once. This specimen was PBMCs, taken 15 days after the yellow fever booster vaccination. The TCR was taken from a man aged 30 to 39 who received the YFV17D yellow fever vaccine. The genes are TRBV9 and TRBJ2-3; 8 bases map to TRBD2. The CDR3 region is CASSARWRGERGTDTQYF. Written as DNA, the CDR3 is TGTGCCAGCAGCGCAAGGTGGCGTGGGGAGCGGGGGACAGATACGCAGTATTTT. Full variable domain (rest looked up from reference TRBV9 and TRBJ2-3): DSGVTQTPKHLITATGQRVTLRCSPRSGDLSVYWYQQSLDQGLQFLIQYYNGEERAKGNILERFSAQQFPDLHSELNLSSLELGDSALYFCASSARWRGERGTDTQYFGPGTRLTVL.